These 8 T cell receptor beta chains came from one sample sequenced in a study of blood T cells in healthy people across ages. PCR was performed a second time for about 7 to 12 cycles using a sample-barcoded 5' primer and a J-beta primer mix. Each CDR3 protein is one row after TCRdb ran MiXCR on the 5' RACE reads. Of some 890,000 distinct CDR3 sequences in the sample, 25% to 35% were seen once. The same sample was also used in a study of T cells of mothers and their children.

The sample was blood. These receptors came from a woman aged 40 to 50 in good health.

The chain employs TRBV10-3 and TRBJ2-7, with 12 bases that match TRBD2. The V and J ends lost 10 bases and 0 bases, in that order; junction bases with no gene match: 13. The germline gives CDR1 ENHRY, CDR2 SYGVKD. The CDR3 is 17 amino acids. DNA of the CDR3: TGTGCCACCCAGACTAGCGGGGGCTTTCTCATCTCCTACGAGCAGTACTTC. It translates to CATQTSGGFLISYEQYF.

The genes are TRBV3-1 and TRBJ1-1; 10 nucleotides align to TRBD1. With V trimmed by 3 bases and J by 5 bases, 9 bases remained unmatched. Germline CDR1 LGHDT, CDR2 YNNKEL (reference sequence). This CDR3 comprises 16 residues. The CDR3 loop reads CASSQTAGTGATEAFF. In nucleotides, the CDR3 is TGTGCCAGCAGCCAGACGGCTGGGACAGGGGCTACTGAAGCTTTCTTT.

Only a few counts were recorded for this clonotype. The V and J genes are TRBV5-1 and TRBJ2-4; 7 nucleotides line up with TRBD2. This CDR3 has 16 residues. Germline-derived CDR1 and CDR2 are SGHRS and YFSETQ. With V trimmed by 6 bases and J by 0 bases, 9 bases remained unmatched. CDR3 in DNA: TGCGCCAGCACCCAGACGGGGAGGGGAGCCAAAAACATTCAGTACTTC. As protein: CASTQTGRGAKNIQYF.

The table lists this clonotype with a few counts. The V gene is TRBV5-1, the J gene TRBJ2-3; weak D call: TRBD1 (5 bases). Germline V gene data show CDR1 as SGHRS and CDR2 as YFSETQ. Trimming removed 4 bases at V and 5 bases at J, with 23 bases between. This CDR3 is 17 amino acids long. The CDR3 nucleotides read TGCGCCAGCAGCCACGGATATCTAAGGTTAGGGGTAGATACGCAGTATTTT. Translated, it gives CASSHGYLRLGVDTQYF.

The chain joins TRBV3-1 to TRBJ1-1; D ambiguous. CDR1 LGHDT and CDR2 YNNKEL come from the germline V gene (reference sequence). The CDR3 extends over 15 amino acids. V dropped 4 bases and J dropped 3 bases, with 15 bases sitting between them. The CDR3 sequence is CASSPTGYGYTEAFF. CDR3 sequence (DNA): TGTGCCAGCAGCCCGACCGGGTACGGGTACACTGAAGCTTTCTTT.

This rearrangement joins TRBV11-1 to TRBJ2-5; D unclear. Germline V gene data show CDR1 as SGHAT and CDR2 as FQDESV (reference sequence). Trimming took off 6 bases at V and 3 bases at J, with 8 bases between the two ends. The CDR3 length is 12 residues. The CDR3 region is CASRGPKETQYF. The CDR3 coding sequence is TGTGCCAGCAGGGGCCCGAAAGAGACCCAGTACTTC.

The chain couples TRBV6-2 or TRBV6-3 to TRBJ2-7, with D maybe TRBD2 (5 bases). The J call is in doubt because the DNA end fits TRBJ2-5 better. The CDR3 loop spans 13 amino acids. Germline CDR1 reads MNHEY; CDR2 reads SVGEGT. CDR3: CASSYGRVETQYF. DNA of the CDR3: TGTGCCAGCAGTTATGGGCGGGTCGAGACCCAGTACTTC.

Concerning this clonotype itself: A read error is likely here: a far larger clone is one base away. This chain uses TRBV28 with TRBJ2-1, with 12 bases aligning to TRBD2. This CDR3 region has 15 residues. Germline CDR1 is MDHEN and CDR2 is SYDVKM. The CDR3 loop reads CASSPTSGGNNERFF. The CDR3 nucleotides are TGTGCCAGCAGTCCGACTAGCGGGGGCAACAATGAGCGGTTCTTC.